These 8 T cell receptor beta chains were all obtained from the same sample, sequenced in a study of blood T cells in healthy people across ages. A J-beta primer mix and a sample-barcoded 5' primer were used in a second PCR of about 7 to 11 cycles. TCRdb re-called the 5' RACE reads through MiXCR, storing one row per CDR3 protein. Of approximately 700,000 distinct CDR3 sequences in the sample, 32% were seen once. The sample consisted of blood. These receptors were obtained from a woman aged 80 or older in good health.

There are many counts of this clonotype. This sequence joins TRBV7-9 and TRBJ2-1; the D gene is possibly TRBD2 (7 bases). V gave up 4 bases and J gave up 9 bases, with 16 bases separating them. CDR1 SEHNR and CDR2 FQNEAQ come from the germline V gene (reference sequence). This CDR3 spans 14 amino acids. CDR3: CASSSWGGRSEQFF. CDR3 DNA: TGTGCCAGCAGCTCGTGGGGGGGGCGTAGTGAGCAGTTCTTC.

The chain carries TRBV6-2 or TRBV6-3 and TRBJ1-5, with D perhaps matching TRBD1 (5 bases). The germline V gene encodes CDR1 MNHEY and CDR2 SVGEGT. Trimming cost V 0 bases and J 5 bases, with 17 bases left between them. The length of the CDR3 is 17 residues. CDR3 sequence reads: CASSYSHRRQGDQPQHF. In DNA, the CDR3 is TGTGCCAGCAGTTACTCTCATCGGCGGCAGGGCGATCAGCCCCAGCATTTT.

A remark on this clonotype: This clone may be a read error of a much larger clone one base away. This chain joins TRBV6-6 and TRBJ1-2, with D unresolved. The CDR3 is made up of 14 amino acids. V lost 3 bases and J 7 bases, leaving 15 bases between the germline ends. Germline-derived CDR1 and CDR2 are MNHNY and SVGAGI (reference sequence). DNA for the CDR3: TGTGCCAGCAGTTATTTACGGGGAGACTCTGGCTACACCTTC. Its translation: CASSYLRGDSGYTF.

Notes on this clonotype: This may be a read error, as it is one base from a much larger clone. The J gene is TRBJ1-5, the V gene TRBV7-9; 7 positions match TRBD1. The CDR3 spans 14 residues. The germline V gene has CDR1 SEHNR and CDR2 FQNEAQ (reference sequence). The CDR3 loop reads CAGSYRGSGEPQHF. As DNA, the CDR3 is TGTGCCGGCAGCTACAGGGGAAGCGGAGAGCCCCAGCATTTT.

The chain joins TRBV20-1 to TRBJ2-5; 7 bases agree with TRBD2. The CDR3 extends over 16 amino acids. Germline V CDR1 and CDR2: DFQATT, SNEGSKA (reference sequence). The V and J ends lost 7 bases and 11 bases, in that order; junction bases with no gene match: 25. CDR3 bases: TGCAGTGGCGTAAAGGGAGAGCGGGGATCCTACAATGAGCAGTACTTC. Amino acids: CSGVKGERGSYNEQYF.

In its sample, this clonotype was seen a few times. The junction departs from the called germline gene at one end, perhaps through a read error. CDR3 coding DNA: TGTACCAGCAGTAACGCCAACTACAATGAGCAGTACTTC. This sequence encodes CTSSNANYNEQYF. The rearrangement uses TRBV12-3 or TRBV12-4 and TRBJ2-1; D unclear. The J call may be faulty, since TRBJ2-7 better matches the DNA end. The length of the CDR3 is 13 residues.

This clonotype appeared once. The V and J genes are TRBV30 and TRBJ2-2; tentative D call: TRBD1 (5 bases). The germline gives CDR1 GTSNPN, CDR2 SVGIG (reference sequence). Trimming removed 0 bases from V and 3 bases from J, with 8 bases in between. The CDR3 is 14 residues long. CDR3 sequence reads: CAWSVTQDTGELFF. The CDR3, as DNA: TGTGCCTGGAGTGTAACACAGGACACCGGGGAGCTGTTTTTT.

This clonotype was seen many times. The chain couples TRBV7-2 to TRBJ2-1; 7 positions match TRBD1. Germline CDR1 SGHTA, CDR2 FQGNSA. This CDR3 has 16 residues. With 5 bases clipped from V and 2 bases from J, the junction kept 9 bases outside the gene matches. The CDR3 region is CASSPGRRGPYNEQFF. CDR3 DNA: TGTGCCAGCAGCCCAGGGCGTAGGGGGCCCTACAATGAGCAGTTCTTC.